The 4 T cell receptor beta chains listed next were all sequenced from one sample in a study of blood T cell repertoires in COVID-19. Generated by immunoSEQ multiplex PCR, the TCRdb table keeps only in-frame clones and is missing some. The repertoire consists of some 150,000 clones, with 75% to 90% occurring once and the leading ten covering roughly 15%. Sequences were obtained from peripheral blood. The source is a woman aged 40 to 50 with acute or convalescent COVID-19.

The rearrangement links TRBV28 to TRBJ1-6; no clear D. Germline loops: CDR1 MDHEN, CDR2 SYDVKM. This CDR3 has 15 residues. The V end lost 6 bases, the J end lost 2 bases, and 11 bases lay between the germline ends. CDR3 loop: CASRSWEAYNSPLHF. In DNA form, the CDR3 reads TGTGCCAGCAGGTCGTGGGAGGCCTATAATTCACCCCTCCACTTT.

V usage is TRBV20-1 and J usage is TRBJ1-6, with 7 bases lining up with TRBD1. The CDR3 is 11 residues long. With 5 bases clipped from V and 17 bases from J, the junction kept 9 bases outside the gene matches. CDR1 is DFQATT and CDR2 is SNEGSKA in the germline V gene (reference sequence). CDR3 amino acids: CSARSDRDFHF. The CDR3 bases are TGCAGTGCTCGGTCAGACAGGGATTTCCACTTT.

The CDR3 is CASSLAPKGTSGFNEQYF. The CDR3, as DNA: TGTGCCAGCAGCTTAGCCCCGAAAGGGACTAGCGGTTTTAACGAGCAGTACTTC. The chain recombines TRBV7-2 with TRBJ2-7, with 11 bases identical to TRBD2. Germline loops: CDR1 SGHTA, CDR2 FQGNSA. The ends lost 0 bases at V and 5 bases at J; junction bases unmatched: 12. This CDR3 is 18 amino acids long.

V is TRBV3-1 (or the pseudogene TRBV3-2) and J is TRBJ2-2; weak D call: TRBD1 (6 bases). Germline-derived CDR1 and CDR2 are LGHDT and YNNKEL (reference sequence). The CDR3 totals 16 residues. The germline V and J ends were trimmed by 0 bases and 4 bases, with 12 bases remaining between them. DNA for the CDR3: TGTGCCAGCAGCCAAGAGTCTTTGGGGGCCACCGGGGAGCTGTTTTTT. Residues: CASSQESLGATGELFF.